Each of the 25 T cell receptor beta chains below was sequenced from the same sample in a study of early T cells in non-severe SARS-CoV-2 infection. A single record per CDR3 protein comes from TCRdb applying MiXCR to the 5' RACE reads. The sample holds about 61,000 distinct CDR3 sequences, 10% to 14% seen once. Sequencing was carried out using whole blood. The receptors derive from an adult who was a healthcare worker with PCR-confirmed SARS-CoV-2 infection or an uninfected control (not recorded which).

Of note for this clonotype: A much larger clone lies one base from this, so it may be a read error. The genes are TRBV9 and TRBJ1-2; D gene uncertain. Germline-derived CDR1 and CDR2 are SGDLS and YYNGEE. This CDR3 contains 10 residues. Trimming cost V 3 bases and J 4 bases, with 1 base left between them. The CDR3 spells CASSGYGYTF. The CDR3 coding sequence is TGTGCCAGCAGCGGCTATGGCTACACCTTC.

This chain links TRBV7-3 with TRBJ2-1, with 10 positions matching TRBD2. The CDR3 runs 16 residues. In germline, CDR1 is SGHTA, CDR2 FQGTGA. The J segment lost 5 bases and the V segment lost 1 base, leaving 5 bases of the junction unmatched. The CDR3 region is CASSLSVAGGHNEQFF. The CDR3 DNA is TGTGCCAGCAGCTTAAGTGTAGCGGGGGGCCACAATGAGCAGTTCTTC.

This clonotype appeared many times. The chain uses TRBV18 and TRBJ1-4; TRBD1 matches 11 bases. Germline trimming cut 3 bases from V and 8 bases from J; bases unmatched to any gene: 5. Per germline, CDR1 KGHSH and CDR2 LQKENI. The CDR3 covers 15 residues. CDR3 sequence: CASSPPGTGGEKLFF. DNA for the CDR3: TGTGCCAGCTCACCGCCGGGGACAGGGGGAGAAAAACTGTTTTTT.

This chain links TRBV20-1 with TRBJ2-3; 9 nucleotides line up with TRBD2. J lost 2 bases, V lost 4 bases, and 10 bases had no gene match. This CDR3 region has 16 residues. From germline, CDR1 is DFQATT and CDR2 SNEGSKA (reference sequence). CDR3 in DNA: TGCAGTGCTACCCCTTGGCTAGCGGGACCCACAGATACGCAGTATTTT. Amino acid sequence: CSATPWLAGPTDTQYF.

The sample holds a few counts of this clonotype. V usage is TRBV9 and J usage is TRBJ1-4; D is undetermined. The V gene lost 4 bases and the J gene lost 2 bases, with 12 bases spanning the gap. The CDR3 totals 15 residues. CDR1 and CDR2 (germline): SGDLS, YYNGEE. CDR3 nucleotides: TGTGCCAGCAGCCTCGGACCTGCGACTAATGAAAAACTGTTTTTT. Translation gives CASSLGPATNEKLFF.

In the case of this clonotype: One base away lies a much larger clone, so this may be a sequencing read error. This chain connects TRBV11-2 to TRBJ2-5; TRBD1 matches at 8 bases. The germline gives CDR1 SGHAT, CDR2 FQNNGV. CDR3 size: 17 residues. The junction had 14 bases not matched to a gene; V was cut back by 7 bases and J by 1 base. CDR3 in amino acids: CASNRQAGGYPQETQYF. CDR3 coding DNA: TGTGCCAGCAACCGACAAGCAGGGGGCTACCCCCAAGAGACCCAGTACTTC.

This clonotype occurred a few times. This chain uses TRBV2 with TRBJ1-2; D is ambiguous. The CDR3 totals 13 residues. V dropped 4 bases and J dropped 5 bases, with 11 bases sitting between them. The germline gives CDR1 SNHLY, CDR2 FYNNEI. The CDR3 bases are TGTGCCAGCAGTGTCACGTTGGGTTATGGCTACACCTTC. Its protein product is CASSVTLGYGYTF.

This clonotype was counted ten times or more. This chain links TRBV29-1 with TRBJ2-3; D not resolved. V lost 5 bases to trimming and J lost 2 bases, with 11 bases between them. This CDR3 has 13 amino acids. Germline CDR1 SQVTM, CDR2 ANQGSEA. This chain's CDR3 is CSVFETHTDTQYF. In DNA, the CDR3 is TGCAGCGTTTTCGAGACCCACACAGATACGCAGTATTTT.

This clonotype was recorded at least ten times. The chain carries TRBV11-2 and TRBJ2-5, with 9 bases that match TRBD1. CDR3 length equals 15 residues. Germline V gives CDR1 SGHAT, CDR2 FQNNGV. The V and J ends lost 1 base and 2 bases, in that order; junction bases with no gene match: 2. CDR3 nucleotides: TGTGCCAGCAGCTTAGGGGACAGGGTGCAAGAGACCCAGTACTTC. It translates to CASSLGDRVQETQYF.

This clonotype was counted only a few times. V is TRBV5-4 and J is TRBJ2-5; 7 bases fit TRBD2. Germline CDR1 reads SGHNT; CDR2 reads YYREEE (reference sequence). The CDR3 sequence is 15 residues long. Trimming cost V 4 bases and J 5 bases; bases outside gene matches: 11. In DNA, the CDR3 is TGTGCCAGCAGCCCAGGGCCCCGGGGGGAGGAGACCCAGTACTTC. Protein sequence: CASSPGPRGEETQYF.

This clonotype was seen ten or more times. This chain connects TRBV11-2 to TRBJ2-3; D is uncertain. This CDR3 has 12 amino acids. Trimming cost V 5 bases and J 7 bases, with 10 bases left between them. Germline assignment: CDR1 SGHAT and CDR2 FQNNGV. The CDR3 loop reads CASSPGSNTQYF. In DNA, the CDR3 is TGTGCCAGCAGCCCAGGATCAAATACGCAGTATTTT.

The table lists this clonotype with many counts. CDR3 DNA sequence: TGTGCCAGCAGCCAAGATCGTCGGCAGCCCCAGCATTTT. Translated: CASSQDRRQPQHF. The chain has TRBV4-2 and TRBJ1-5; no definite D call. The CDR3 length is 13 residues. Per germline, CDR1 LGHNA and CDR2 YNFKEQ. V was cut by 0 bases and J by 7 bases, with 7 bases left in between.

For the CDR3, the DNA is TGTGCCAGCCAGTGGGCCGGATCAACTAATGAAAAACTGTTTTTT. This translates into CASQWAGSTNEKLFF. This chain joins TRBV25-1 and TRBJ1-4; D is ambiguous. CDR3 length: 15 residues. Trimming removed 8 bases at V and 0 bases at J, with 13 bases between. Per germline, CDR1 MGHDK and CDR2 SYGVNS.

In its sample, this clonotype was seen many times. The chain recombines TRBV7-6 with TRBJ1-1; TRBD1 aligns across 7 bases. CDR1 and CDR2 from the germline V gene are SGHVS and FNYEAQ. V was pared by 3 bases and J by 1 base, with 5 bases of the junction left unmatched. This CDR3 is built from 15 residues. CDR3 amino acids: CASSLAGTENTEAFF. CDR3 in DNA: TGTGCCAGCAGCTTGGCCGGGACAGAGAACACTGAAGCTTTCTTT.

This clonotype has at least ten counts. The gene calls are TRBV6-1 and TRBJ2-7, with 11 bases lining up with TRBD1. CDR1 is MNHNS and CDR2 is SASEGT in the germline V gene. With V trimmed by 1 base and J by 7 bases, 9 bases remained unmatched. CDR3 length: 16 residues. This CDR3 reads CASSEEDGQGAKEQYF. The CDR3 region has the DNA TGTGCCAGCAGTGAAGAGGATGGACAGGGGGCTAAAGAGCAGTACTTC.

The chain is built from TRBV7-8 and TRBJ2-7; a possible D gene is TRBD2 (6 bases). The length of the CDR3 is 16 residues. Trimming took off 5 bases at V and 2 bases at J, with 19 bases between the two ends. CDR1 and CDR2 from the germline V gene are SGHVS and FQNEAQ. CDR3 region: CASSRPRGLLTYEQYF. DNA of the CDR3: TGTGCCAGCAGCCGCCCCCGGGGACTTCTAACCTACGAGCAGTACTTC.

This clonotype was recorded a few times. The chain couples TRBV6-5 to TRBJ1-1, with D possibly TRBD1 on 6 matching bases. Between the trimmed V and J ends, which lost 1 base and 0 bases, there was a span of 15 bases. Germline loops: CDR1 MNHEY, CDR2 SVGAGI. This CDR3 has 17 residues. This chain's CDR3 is CASSYLLGGIMNTEAFF. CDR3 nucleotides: TGTGCCAGCAGTTACTTATTAGGGGGAATCATGAACACTGAAGCTTTCTTT.

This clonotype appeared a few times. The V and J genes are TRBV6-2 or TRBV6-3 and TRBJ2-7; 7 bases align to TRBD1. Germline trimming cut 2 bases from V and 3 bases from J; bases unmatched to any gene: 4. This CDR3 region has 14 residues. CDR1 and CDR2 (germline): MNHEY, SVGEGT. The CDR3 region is CASSYPGTVYEQYF. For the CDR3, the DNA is TGTGCCAGCAGTTACCCAGGGACAGTCTACGAGCAGTACTTC.

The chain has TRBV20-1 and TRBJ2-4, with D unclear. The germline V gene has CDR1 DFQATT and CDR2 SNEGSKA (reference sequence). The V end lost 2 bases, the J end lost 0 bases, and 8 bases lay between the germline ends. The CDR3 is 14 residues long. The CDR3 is CSARFYLAKNIQYF. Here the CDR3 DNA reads TGCAGTGCTAGATTCTACCTAGCCAAAAACATTCAGTACTTC.

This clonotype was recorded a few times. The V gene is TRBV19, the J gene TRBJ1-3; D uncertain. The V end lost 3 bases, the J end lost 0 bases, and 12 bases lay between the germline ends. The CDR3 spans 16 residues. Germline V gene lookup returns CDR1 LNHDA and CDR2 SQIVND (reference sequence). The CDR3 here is CASSIRGGSSGNTIYF. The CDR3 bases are TGTGCCAGTAGTATCCGCGGAGGGAGCTCTGGAAACACCATATATTTT.

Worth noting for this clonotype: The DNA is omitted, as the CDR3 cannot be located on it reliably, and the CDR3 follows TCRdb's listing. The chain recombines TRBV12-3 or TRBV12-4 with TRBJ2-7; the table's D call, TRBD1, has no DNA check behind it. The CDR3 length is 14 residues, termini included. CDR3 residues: CASSFGAGFREQYF.

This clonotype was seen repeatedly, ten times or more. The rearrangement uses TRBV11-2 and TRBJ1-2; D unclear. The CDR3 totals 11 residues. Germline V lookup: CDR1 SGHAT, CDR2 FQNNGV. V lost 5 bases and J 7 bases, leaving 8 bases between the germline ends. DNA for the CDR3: TGTGCCAGCAGCCCGGCGATTGGCTACACCTTC. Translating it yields CASSPAIGYTF.

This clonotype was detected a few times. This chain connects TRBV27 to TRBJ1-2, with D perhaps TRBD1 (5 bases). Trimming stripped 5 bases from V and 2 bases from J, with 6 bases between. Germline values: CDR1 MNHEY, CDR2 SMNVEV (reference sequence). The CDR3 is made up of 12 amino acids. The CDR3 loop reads CASSGDNYGYTF. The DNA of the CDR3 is TGTGCCAGCAGTGGGGACAACTATGGCTACACCTTC.

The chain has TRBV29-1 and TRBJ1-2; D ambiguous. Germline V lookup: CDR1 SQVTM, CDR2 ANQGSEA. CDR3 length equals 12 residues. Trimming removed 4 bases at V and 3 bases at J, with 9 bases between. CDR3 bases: TGCAGCGTTGTAAGGGTAGACTATGGCTACACCTTC. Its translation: CSVVRVDYGYTF.

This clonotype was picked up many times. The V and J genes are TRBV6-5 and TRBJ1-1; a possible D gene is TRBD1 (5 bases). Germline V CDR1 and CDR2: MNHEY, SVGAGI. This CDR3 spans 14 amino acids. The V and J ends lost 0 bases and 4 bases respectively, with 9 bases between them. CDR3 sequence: CASSYSRGTTEAFF. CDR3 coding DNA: TGTGCCAGCAGTTACTCGCGGGGGACCACTGAAGCTTTCTTT.